This T cell receptor (beta chain) was recovered during a study of T cell repertoires in cytomegalovirus infection. Overall study context: Signatures in public TCR beta sequences pointed to both CMV infection and matching HLA type.

One entry per CDR3 protein, called by TCRdb with MiXCR from the reads. The sample carries around 320,000 distinct CDR3 sequences, 8% to 9.5% recorded once. Study-level points and caveats: HLA-C-restricted, CMV-specific TCR beta clonotypes were dominant ex vivo. Pooled public TCR beta family frequency picked out CMV carriers with the relevant HLA.

This clonotype was counted between two and nine times. Its matching antigen is unknown. Germline CDR1 is GTSNPN and CDR2 is SVGIG (reference sequence). The V end was cut by 3 bases, the J end by 11 bases, with 14 bases between. This CDR3 comprises 13 residues. Input material: PBMCs. This TCR was recovered from a human donor in good health (CMV status not recorded). Some clones in this sample may be carry-over from other donors' samples. The chain employs TRBV30 and TRBJ1-6, with a possible D match to TRBD1 (6 bases). The CDR3 region is CAWSATQGAPLHF. Here the CDR3 DNA reads TGTGCCTGGAGCGCGACACAGGGAGCACCCCTCCACTTT.